This TCR beta chain was recovered during a study of cytomegalovirus exposure and HLA in healthy donors. Study-wide results and limits: According to an earlier analysis, most TCR beta V segments yielded productive rearrangements about 90% or about 30% of the time. Later analysis associated a missense DCLRE1C variant with TCR beta V- and J-gene trimming. Most subjects' HLA-A and HLA-B alleles were reportedly predicted from TCR beta sequences. It emerged from a later analysis that several of the most significant clusters appeared to be linked to common viral pathogens.

The PCR was carried out with 60 Vbeta primers and 13 Jbeta primers. Assay used: immunoSEQ multiplex PCR; TCRdb lists only in-frame clones, some missing. The sample consists of about 150,000 clones, 75% of them appearing once. About this clone: Its specificity is unknown.

Sequenced material: PBMCs. This receptor was obtained from a man between 25 and 39 years old in good health and CMV-seronegative.

Here the CDR3 DNA reads TGTGCCAGCAGCTCCCCCGAGACTTTTAGCACAGATACGCAGTATTTT. Residues: CASSSPETFSTDTQYF. The J gene is TRBJ2-3, the V gene TRBV7-2; D ambiguous. The CDR3 spans 16 residues. The germline V gene encodes CDR1 SGHTA and CDR2 FQGNSA. Trimming took 4 bases from V and 0 from J, leaving 14 bases between them.